The sequence of this T cell receptor (beta chain) was determined in a study of naive and memory T cell subsets. Looked up from germline, CDR1 is WNHNN and CDR2 is SYGVQD (reference sequence). Trimming removed 6 bases from V and 1 base from J; junction bases left unmatched: 13. The CDR3 extends over 19 amino acids. Whole-study findings and limits: Possibly reflecting memory cells re-expressing CD45RA, a few larger clonotypes occurred in naive repertoires, especially CD8.

This clonotype was counted between two and nine times. The target antigen is unknown. An equimolar mix of two oligonucleotides served as the beta constant-region primer for TRBC1 and TRBC2. Ligated cDNA was amplified by four rounds of PCR with nested alpha and beta constant-region primers and SP2. TCRdb used MiXCR to reprocess the UMI-ligation and nested PCR reads, holding one entry per CDR3 protein. The sample consists of tens of thousands of distinct CDR3 sequences, roughly 12% of them appearing once. This receptor was obtained from a human donor in good health. Material: naive CD4+ T cells from blood. The chain links TRBV10-1 to TRBJ1-5, with 12 bases lining up with TRBD1. Here the CDR3 reads CASRYSRDRGRESNQPQHF. In DNA form, the CDR3 reads TGCGCCAGCAGATATAGCCGGGACAGGGGGCGCGAAAGCAATCAGCCCCAGCATTTT.